A single count supports the clone carrying this TCR beta chain. This sample is drawn from a study of blood T cell repertoires in COVID-19. Overall study: Specimens from acute and convalescent COVID-19 originated in the United States, Italy and Spain.

Study processing details: Reference gene primer amplification yielded estimated nucleated cell counts. This table comes from immunoSEQ multiplex PCR, and its TCRdb copy is limited to in-frame clones, with some not included. D and trimming come from the DNA, and the V and J calls and clone size come from that table. The repertoire has approximately 300,000 clones, more than 85% of them found once; the top ten carry 3.5% to 5%. The V and J ends lost 5 bases and 4 bases respectively, with 6 bases between them. Looked up from germline, CDR1 is SGHDT and CDR2 is YYEEEE. This CDR3 spans 11 amino acids. The chain recombines TRBV5-6 with TRBJ1-1; D not resolved. This receptor was obtained from a woman in her twenties or thirties who had been exposed to COVID-19. The sample comprised PBMCs or T cells enriched from blood (not recorded which). CDR3 amino acids: CASSVATEAFF. CDR3 in DNA: TGTGCCAGCAGTGTGGCCACTGAAGCTTTCTTT.